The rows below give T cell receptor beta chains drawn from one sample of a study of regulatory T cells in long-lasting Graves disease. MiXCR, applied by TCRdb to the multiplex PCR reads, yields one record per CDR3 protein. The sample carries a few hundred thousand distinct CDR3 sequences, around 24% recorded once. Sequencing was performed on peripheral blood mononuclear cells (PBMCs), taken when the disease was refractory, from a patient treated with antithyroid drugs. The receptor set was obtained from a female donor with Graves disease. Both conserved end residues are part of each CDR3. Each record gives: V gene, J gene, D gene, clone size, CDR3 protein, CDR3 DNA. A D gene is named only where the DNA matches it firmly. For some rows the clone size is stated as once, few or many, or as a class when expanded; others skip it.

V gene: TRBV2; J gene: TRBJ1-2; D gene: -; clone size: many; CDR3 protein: CASRYRSGYTF; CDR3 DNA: TGTGCCAGCAGGTATAGATCCGGCTACACCTTC
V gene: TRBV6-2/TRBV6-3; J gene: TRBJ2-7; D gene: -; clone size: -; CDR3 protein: CASSYSEAGEQYF; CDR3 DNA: TGTGCCAGCAGTTACTCGGAGGCCGGAGAGCAGTACTTC
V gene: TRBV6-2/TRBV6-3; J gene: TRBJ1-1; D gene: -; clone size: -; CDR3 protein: CASSYSNAGPEAFF; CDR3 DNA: TGTGCCAGCAGTTACTCGAATGCCGGCCCTGAAGCTTTCTTT
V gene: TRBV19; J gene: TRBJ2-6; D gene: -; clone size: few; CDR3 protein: CASTPHGNQGANVLTF; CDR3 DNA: TGTGCCAGTACCCCCCACGGGAACCAAGGGGCCAACGTCCTGACTTTC
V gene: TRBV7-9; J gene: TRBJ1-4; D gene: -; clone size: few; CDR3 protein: CASSPHRAGNEKLFF; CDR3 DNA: TGTGCCAGCAGCCCCCACAGGGCTGGTAATGAAAAACTGTTTTTT
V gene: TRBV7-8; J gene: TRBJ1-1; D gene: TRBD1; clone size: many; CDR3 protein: CASSLVDRGTEAFF; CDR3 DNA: TGTGCCAGCAGCTTAGTTGACAGGGGCACTGAAGCTTTCTTT
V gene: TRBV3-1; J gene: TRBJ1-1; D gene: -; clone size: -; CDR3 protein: CASSQDRRNTGAFF; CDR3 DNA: TGTGCCAGCAGCCAAGATCGGAGGAACACTGGAGCTTTCTTT
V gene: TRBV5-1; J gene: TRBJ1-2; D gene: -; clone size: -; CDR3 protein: CASSLLGDCGYTF; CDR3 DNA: TGCGCCAGCAGCTTGCTGGGCGACTGTGGCTACACCTTC
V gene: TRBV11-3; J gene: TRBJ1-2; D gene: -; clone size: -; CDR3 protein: CASSADPQDYGYTF; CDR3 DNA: TGTGCCAGCAGCGCGGATCCTCAAGACTATGGCTACACCTTC
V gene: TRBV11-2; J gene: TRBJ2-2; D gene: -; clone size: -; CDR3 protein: CASSLGRTGELFF; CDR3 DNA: TGTGCCAGCAGCTTAGGGCGAACCGGGGAGCTGTTTTTT
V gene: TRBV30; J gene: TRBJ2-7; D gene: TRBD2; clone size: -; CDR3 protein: CAWRSRGRVYEQYF; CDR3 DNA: TGTGCCTGGAGGTCTCGCGGGAGGGTTTACGAGCAGTACTTC
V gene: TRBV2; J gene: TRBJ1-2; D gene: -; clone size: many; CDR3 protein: CASSQTGGRHDYTF; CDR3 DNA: TGTGCCAGCAGTCAAACAGGAGGCAGGCATGACTACACCTTC
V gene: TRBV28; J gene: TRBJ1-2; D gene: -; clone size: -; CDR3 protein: CAGGSSDAPGYTF; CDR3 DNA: TGTGCCGGGGGATCGAGTGACGCTCCTGGCTACACCTTC
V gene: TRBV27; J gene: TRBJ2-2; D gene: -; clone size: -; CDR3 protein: CASSSHDTGELFF; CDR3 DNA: TGTGCCAGCAGTTCGCATGACACCGGGGAGCTGTTTTTT
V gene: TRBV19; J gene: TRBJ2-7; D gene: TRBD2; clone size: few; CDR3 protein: CASSIVAGTLYEQYF; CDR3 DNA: TGTGCCAGTAGTATAGTAGCGGGAACCCTCTACGAGCAGTACTTC
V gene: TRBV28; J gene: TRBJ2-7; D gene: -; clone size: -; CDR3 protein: CAGSFLGLYEQYF; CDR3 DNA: TGTGCCGGCAGTTTTCTGGGGCTCTACGAGCAGTACTTC
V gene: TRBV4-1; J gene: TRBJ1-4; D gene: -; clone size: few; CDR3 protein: CASRGGAANEKLFF; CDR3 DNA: TGCGCCAGCAGGGGGGGCGCGGCTAATGAAAAACTGTTTTTT
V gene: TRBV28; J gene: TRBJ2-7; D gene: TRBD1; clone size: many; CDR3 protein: CASSTRTGDYEQYF; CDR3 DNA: TGTGCCAGCAGCACTCGAACAGGGGACTACGAGCAGTACTTC
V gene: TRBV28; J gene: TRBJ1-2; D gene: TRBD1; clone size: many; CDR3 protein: CANSLILRDSYGYTF; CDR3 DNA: TGTGCCAACAGTCTCATCCTTCGGGACAGCTATGGCTACACCTTC
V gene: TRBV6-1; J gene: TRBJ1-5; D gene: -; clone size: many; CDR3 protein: CASGGRSNQPQHF; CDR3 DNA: TGTGCCAGCGGAGGTCGGTCAAATCAGCCCCAGCATTTT
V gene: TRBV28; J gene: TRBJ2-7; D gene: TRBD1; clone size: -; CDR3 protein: CASSWTIRDRSCEQYF; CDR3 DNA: TGTGCCAGCAGTTGGACGATCCGGGACAGGTCGTGCGAGCAGTACTTC
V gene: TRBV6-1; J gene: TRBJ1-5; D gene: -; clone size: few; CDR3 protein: CASSSARGNQPQHF; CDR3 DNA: TGTGCCAGCAGTTCCGCGAGGGGCAATCAGCCCCAGCATTTT
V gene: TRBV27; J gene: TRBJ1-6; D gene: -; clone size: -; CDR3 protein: CASSYGYSGTYNSPLHF; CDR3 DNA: TGTGCCAGCAGTTACGGATATAGCGGGACCTATAATTCACCCCTCCACTTT
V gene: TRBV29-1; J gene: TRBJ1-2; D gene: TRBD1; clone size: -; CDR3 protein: CSAGTGRGLGYTF; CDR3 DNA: TGCAGCGCCGGAACGGGCAGGGGGCTTGGCTACACCTTC
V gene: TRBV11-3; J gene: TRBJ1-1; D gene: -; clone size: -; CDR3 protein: CASSPRETEAFF; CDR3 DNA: TGTGCCAGCAGCCCACGAGAAACTGAAGCTTTCTTT
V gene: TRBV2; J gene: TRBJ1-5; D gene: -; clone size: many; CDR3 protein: CASSEDGGKPQHF; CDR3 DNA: TGTGCCAGCAGTGAAGACGGCGGGAAGCCCCAGCATTTT
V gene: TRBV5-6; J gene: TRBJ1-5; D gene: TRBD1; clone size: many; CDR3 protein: CASSSDRVEQPQHF; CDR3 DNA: TGTGCCAGCAGCTCGGACAGGGTAGAGCAGCCCCAGCATTTT
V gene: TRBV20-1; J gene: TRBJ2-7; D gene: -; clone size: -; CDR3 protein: CSARADTSRLEQYF; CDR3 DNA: TGCAGTGCTAGAGCGGATACTAGTCGCCTAGAGCAGTACTTC
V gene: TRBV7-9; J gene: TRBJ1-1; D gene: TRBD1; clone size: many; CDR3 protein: CASRTGSMNTEAFF; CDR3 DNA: TGTGCCAGCCGGACAGGGTCGATGAACACTGAAGCTTTCTTT
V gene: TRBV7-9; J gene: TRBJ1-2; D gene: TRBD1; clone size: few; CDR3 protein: CASSRKTGTEDYGYTF; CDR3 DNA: TGTGCCAGCAGCCGCAAAACCGGGACAGAGGACTATGGCTACACCTTC
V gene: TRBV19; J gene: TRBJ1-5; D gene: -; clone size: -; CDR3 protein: CASSIEDGANQPQHF; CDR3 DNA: TGTGCCAGTAGTATAGAAGACGGGGCTAATCAGCCCCAGCATTTT
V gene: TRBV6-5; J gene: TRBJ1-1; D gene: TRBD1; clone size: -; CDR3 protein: CASSYEDRATEAFF; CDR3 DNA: TGTGCCAGCAGTTACGAGGACAGGGCCACTGAAGCTTTCTTT
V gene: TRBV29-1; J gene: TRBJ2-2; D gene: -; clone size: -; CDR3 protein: CSVESGLNTGELFF; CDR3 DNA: TGCAGCGTTGAAAGCGGATTGAACACCGGGGAGCTGTTTTTT
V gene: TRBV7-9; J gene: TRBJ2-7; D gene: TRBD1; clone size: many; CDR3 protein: CASSPPDRGRDEQYF; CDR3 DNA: TGTGCCAGCAGCCCACCGGACAGGGGGCGGGACGAGCAGTACTTC
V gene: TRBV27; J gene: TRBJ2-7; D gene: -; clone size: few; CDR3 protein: CASSEQDPRYEQYF; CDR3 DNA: TGTGCCAGCAGCGAACAGGATCCCCGCTACGAGCAGTACTTC
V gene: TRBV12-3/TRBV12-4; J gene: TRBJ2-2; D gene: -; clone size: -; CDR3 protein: CASSRGIGTGELFF; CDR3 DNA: TGTGCCAGCAGTCGAGGAATAGGGACCGGGGAGCTGTTTTTT
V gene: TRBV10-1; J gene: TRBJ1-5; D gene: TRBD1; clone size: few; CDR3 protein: CASSEKWTGIFQPQHF; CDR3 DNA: TGCGCCAGCAGTGAGAAGTGGACAGGGATCTTTCAGCCCCAGCATTTT
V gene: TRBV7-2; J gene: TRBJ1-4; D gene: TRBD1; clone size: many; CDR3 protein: CASSLALGQGAYEKLFF; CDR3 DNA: TGTGCCAGCAGCTTAGCTTTAGGACAGGGGGCTTATGAAAAACTGTTTTTT
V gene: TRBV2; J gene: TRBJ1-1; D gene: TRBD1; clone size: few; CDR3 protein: CASSAPGQGNWNTEAFF; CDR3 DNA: TGTGCCAGCAGTGCTCCGGGACAGGGGAATTGGAACACTGAAGCTTTCTTT
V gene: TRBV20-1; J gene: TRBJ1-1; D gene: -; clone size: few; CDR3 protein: CSARTLAREAFF; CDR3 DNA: TGCAGTGCTAGGACTCTGGCAAGAGAAGCTTTCTTT
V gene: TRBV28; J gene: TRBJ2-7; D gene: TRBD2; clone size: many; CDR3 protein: CATYSGGYYEQYF; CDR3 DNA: TGTGCCACCTATAGCGGGGGTTACTACGAGCAGTACTTC
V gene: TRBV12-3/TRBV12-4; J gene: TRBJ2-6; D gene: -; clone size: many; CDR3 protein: CASSLGPGANVLTF; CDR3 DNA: TGTGCCAGCAGCTTGGGTCCCGGGGCCAACGTCCTGACTTTC
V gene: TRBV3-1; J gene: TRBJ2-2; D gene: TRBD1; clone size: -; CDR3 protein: CASSRDRRTGELFF; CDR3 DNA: TGTGCCAGCAGCCGGGACAGGAGAACCGGGGAGCTGTTTTTT
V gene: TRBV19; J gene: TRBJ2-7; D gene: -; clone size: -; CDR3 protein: CASSTGPPYEQYF; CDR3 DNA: TGTGCCAGTAGTACTGGCCCTCCCTACGAGCAGTACTTC
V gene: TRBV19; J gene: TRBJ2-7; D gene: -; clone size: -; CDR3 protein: CASSIDIILRGGNYEQYF; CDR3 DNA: TGTGCCAGTAGTATAGATATTATTTTAAGGGGGGGCAACTACGAGCAGTACTTC
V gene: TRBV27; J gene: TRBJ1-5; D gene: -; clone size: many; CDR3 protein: CASADRAGASNQPQHF; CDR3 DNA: TGTGCCAGCGCCGATAGGGCAGGGGCGAGTAATCAGCCCCAGCATTTT
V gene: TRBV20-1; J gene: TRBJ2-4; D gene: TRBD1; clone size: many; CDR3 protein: CSASGQVKNIQYF; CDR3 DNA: TGCAGTGCTAGCGGACAGGTCAAAAACATTCAGTACTTC
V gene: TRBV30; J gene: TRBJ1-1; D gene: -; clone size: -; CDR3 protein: CAWFRGGTEAFF; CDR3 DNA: TGTGCCTGGTTCAGGGGAGGTACTGAAGCTTTCTTT
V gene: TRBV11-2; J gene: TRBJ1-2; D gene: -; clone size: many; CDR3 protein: CASSAGTVFGYTF; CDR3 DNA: TGTGCCAGCAGCGCCGGGACTGTGTTTGGCTACACCTTC
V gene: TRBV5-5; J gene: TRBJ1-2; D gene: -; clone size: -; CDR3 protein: CASKVRGDGYTF; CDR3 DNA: TGTGCCAGCAAGGTGAGAGGGGATGGCTACACCTTC
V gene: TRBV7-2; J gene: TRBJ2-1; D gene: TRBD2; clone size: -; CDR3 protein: CASSPDTNGRGQFF; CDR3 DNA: TGCGCCAGCAGCCCAGACACTAACGGGAGGGGGCAGTTCTTC
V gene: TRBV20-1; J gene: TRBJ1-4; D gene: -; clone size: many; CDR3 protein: CSARGGTNEKLFF; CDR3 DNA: TGCAGTGCTAGAGGTGGGACTAATGAAAAACTGTTTTTT
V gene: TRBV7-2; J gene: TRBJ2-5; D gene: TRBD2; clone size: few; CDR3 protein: CASSLVAGEPGLAGRRSKETQYF; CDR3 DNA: TGTGCCAGCAGCTTAGTAGCTGGGGAACCGGGACTAGCGGGAAGGAGAAGCAAAGAGACCCAGTACTTC